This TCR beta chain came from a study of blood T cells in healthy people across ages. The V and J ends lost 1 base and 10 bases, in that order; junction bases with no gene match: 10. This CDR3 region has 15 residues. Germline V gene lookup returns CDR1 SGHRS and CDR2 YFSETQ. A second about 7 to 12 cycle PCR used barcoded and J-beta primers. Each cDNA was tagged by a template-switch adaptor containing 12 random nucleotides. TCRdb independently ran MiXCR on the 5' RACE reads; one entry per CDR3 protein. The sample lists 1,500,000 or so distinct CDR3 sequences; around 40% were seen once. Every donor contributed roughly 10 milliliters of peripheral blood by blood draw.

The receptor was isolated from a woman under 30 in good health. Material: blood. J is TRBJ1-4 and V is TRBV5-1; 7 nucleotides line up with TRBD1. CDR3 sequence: CASSLQVTGTGKLFF. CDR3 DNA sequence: TGCGCCAGCAGCTTGCAGGTGACAGGGACTGGAAAACTGTTTTTT. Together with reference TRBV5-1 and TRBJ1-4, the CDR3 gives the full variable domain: KAGVTQTPRYLIKTRGQQVTLSCSPISGHRSVSWYQQTPGQGLQFLFEYFSETQRNKGNFPGRFSGRQFSNSRSEMNVSTLELGDSALYLCASSLQVTGTGKLFFGSGTQLSVL.